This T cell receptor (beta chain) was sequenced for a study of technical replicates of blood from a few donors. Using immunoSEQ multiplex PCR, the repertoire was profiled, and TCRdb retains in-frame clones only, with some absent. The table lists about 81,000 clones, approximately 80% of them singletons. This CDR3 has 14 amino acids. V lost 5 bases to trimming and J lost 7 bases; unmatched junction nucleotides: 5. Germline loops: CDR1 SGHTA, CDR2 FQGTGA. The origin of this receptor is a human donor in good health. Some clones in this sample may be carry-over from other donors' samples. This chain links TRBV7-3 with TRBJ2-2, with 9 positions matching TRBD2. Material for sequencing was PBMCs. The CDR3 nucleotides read TGTGCCAGCAGCCCCGTTAGCGGGGGCGGGGAGCTGTTTTTT. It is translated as CASSPVSGGGELFF.